The 25 T cell receptor beta chains reported below all come from one sample, sequenced in a study of long-term antiretroviral therapy in people with HIV (dated by TCRdb to about 2022). The immunoSEQ hsTCRB v3.0 assay was used at survey level resolution to sequence the TRB variable region. This is the immuneACCESS table as TCRdb keeps it, with only in-frame sequences that have V and J called. A part of the clones is gone; compared with another copy, unresolved V genes explain less than half, and the rest is unexplained. This sample lists about 14,000 clones; about 79% were detected once. The ten largest clones represent around 7.9% of the sample. Sequencing used unsorted PBMCs, obtained 0.4 years after starting antiretroviral therapy. These receptor sequences come from a young man with HIV.

The rearrangement links TRBV7-9 to TRBJ2-3, with no clear D. Germline loops: CDR1 SEHNR, CDR2 FQNEAQ (reference sequence). V gave up 4 bases and J gave up 0 bases, with 14 bases separating them. This CDR3 comprises 16 residues. The CDR3 DNA sequence: TGTGCCAGCAGCTCTTGGACGGCTTCTAGCACAGATACGCAGTATTTT. Amino acid sequence: CASSSWTASSTDTQYF.

V usage is TRBV5-4 and J usage is TRBJ2-3; the match to TRBD2 covers 13 bases. This CDR3 comprises 18 residues. Germline loops: CDR1 SGHNT, CDR2 YYREEE (reference sequence). V was clipped by 0 bases and J by 5 bases; unmatched bases: 9. DNA of the CDR3: TGTGCCAGCAGCTTGGCCAACTCGGGACTAGCGGGAATAGATACGCAGTATTTT. Encoded protein: CASSLANSGLAGIDTQYF.

The chain combines TRBV6-5 with TRBJ2-5; the match to TRBD2 covers 9 bases. V shed 5 bases and J 3 bases; nucleotides not matched to a gene: 4. Germline values: CDR1 MNHEY, CDR2 SVGAGI. This CDR3 spans 14 amino acids. CDR3 nucleotides: TGTGCCAGCAGTAAGGAGCGGGGGGAAGAGACCCAGTACTTC. Translation gives CASSKERGEETQYF.

The CDR3 reads CASSLGQDRSGELFF. The CDR3 bases are TGTGCCAGCAGCTTAGGCCAAGATAGATCCGGGGAGCTGTTTTTT. This chain uses TRBV11-3 with TRBJ2-2; D unclear. Germline V lookup: CDR1 SGHNT, CDR2 YENEEA. V was cut by 1 base and J by 6 bases, with 12 bases left in between. The CDR3 runs 15 residues.

The CDR3, as DNA: TGTGCCAGCAGCCTTAACCTTCATGGTCCCAATGAGCAGTTCTTC. This sequence encodes CASSLNLHGPNEQFF. The chain links TRBV4-2 to TRBJ2-1; D call uncertain. The CDR3 is made up of 15 amino acids. The V gene's germline CDR1 is LGHNA and CDR2 YNFKEQ. Trimming removed 4 bases at V and 6 bases at J, with 16 bases between.

This clone occurred once. V and J are TRBV19 and TRBJ2-3, with D unclear. The germline CDR1 and CDR2 sequences are LNHDA and SQIVND (reference sequence). V lost 7 bases and J 1 base, leaving 12 bases between the germline ends. CDR3 length: 14 amino acids. The CDR3 here is CASTSDPGTDTQYF. The CDR3 bases are TGTGCCAGTACCTCGGACCCGGGCACAGATACGCAGTATTTT.

The rearrangement links TRBV28 to TRBJ1-4; D is ambiguous. This CDR3 has 15 residues. V was trimmed by 6 bases and J by 7 bases, leaving 18 bases between them. Germline V gene data show CDR1 as MDHEN and CDR2 as SYDVKM. CDR3 protein: CASSPPTTWGEKLFF. The CDR3 coding sequence is TGTGCCAGCAGCCCACCGACAACCTGGGGTGAAAAACTGTTTTTT.

The chain joins TRBV28 to TRBJ1-1; no firm D call. CDR3 length equals 11 residues. V was trimmed by 6 bases and J by 2 bases, leaving 4 bases between them. Germline CDR1 and CDR2: MDHEN and SYDVKM. The CDR3 protein is CASRQNTEAFF. The DNA for the CDR3 is TGTGCCAGCAGACAAAACACTGAAGCTTTCTTT.

In regard to this clone: An end of the junction does not agree with germline; a read error may underlie this. The genes are TRBV14 and TRBJ1-2; D is unclear. CDR1 and CDR2 from the germline V gene are SGHDN and FVKESK. The CDR3 length is 13 residues. The CDR3 bases are TGTGCCAGCAACCAAGGTGTGGGGTTTGGCTACACCTTC. It codes for CASNQGVGFGYTF. The full variable domain, completed using reference TRBV14 and TRBJ1-2, is EAGVTQFPSHSVIEKGQTVTLRCDPISGHDNLYWYRRVMGKEIKFLLHFVKESKQDESGMPNNRFLAERTGGTYSTLKVQPAELEDSGVYFCASNQGVGFGYTFGSGTRLTVV.

The chain couples TRBV27 to TRBJ2-1; TRBD1 matches 7 bases. CDR3 length: 14 residues. Germline lookup yields CDR1 MNHEY and CDR2 SMNVEV (reference sequence). Trimming at V came to 3 bases and at J to 8 bases, leaving 7 bases not matched to a gene. The CDR3 is CASSLNRGSYEQFF. CDR3 sequence (DNA): TGTGCCAGCAGTTTGAACAGGGGTAGCTATGAGCAGTTCTTC.

The rearrangement uses TRBV19 and TRBJ1-6; 8 bases match TRBD1. Germline assignment: CDR1 LNHDA and CDR2 SQIVND (reference sequence). V lost 6 bases to trimming and J lost 6 bases; unmatched junction nucleotides: 4. The CDR3 sequence is 14 residues long. The CDR3: CASRVTGVNSPLHF. The CDR3 DNA sequence: TGTGCCAGTAGGGTGACAGGGGTTAATTCACCCCTCCACTTT.

The rearrangement joins TRBV5-1 to TRBJ1-1; D not certain. Looked up from germline, CDR1 is SGHRS and CDR2 is YFSETQ. The ends were cut back, 2 bases at V and 4 bases at J, with 12 bases in the middle. This CDR3 spans 14 amino acids. The CDR3 reads CASSLESLVTEAFF. CDR3 sequence (DNA): TGCGCCAGCAGCTTAGAGAGTTTAGTCACTGAAGCTTTCTTT. The whole variable domain, filled in from reference TRBV5-1 and TRBJ1-1, reads KAGVTQTPRYLIKTRGQQVTLSCSPISGHRSVSWYQQTPGQGLQFLFEYFSETQRNKGNFPGRFSGRQFSNSRSEMNVSTLELGDSALYLCASSLESLVTEAFFGQGTRLTVV.

This clone was counted a single time. The gene calls are TRBV15 and TRBJ2-5; D is uncertain. V lost 0 bases, J lost 1 base, and 9 bases lay in between. Germline V gives CDR1 LNHNV, CDR2 YYDKDF (reference sequence). This CDR3 contains 15 residues. CDR3 amino acids: CATSRDRAFQETQYF. CDR3 coding DNA: TGTGCCACCAGCAGAGATAGGGCATTCCAAGAGACCCAGTACTTC.

V and J are TRBV28 and TRBJ2-7; 14 nucleotides agree with TRBD2. V lost 3 bases, J lost 6 bases, and 1 base stayed unmatched. In germline, CDR1 is MDHEN, CDR2 SYDVKM. The CDR3 is 14 amino acids. DNA of the CDR3: TGTGCCAGCAGTTTCGGACTAGCGGGAGGCGAGCAGTACTTC. Amino acids: CASSFGLAGGEQYF.

This chain links TRBV5-4 with TRBJ2-6; 7 nucleotides line up with TRBD1. From germline, CDR1 is SGHNT and CDR2 YYREEE (reference sequence). This CDR3 is 13 amino acids long. With V trimmed by 3 bases and J by 19 bases, 13 bases remained unmatched. CDR3 in DNA: TGTGCCAGCAGCTATGGACAGGAACTTAAGGGAACTTTC. This sequence encodes CASSYGQELKGTF.

The V call is TRBV6-1, the J call TRBJ1-1; the D is unclear. This CDR3 is built from 13 residues. In germline, CDR1 is MNHNS, CDR2 SASEGT. V was shortened by 4 bases and J by 1 base, with 7 bases between the two germline ends. The CDR3 nucleotides are TGTGCCAGCAGTGGACTCTCGAACACTGAAGCTTTCTTT. The encoded protein is CASSGLSNTEAFF.

In DNA, the CDR3 is TGTGCCACCAGTTTTACAGGGTCCCAAGAGACCCAGTACTTC. Protein product: CATSFTGSQETQYF. The V call is TRBV15, the J call TRBJ2-5; the D gene is possibly TRBD1 (6 bases). Trimming took off 6 bases at V and 1 base at J, with 12 bases between the two ends. CDR1 is LNHNV and CDR2 is YYDKDF in the germline V gene (reference sequence). The CDR3 runs 14 residues.

DNA for the CDR3: TGTGCCAGCAGTTTATACAATGAGCAGTTCTTC. The encoded protein is CASSLYNEQFF. The chain employs TRBV28 and TRBJ2-1, with D unclear. Germline V CDR1 and CDR2: MDHEN, SYDVKM. The CDR3 length is 11 residues. The V gene lost 1 base and the J gene lost 5 bases, with 0 bases spanning the gap. The full variable domain, its missing parts supplied by reference TRBV28 and TRBJ2-1, is DVKVTQSSRYLVKRTGEKVFLECVQDMDHENMFWYRQDPGLGLRLIYFSYDVKMKEKGDIPEGYSVSREKKERFSLILESASTNQTSMYLCASSLYNEQFFGPGTRLTVL.

This clone was seen only once. This chain links TRBV19 with TRBJ2-4; TRBD1 or TRBD2 may be the D gene (5 bases each). Trimming removed 0 bases at V and 11 bases at J, with 11 bases between. This CDR3 is 13 amino acids long. Germline values: CDR1 LNHDA, CDR2 SQIVND (reference sequence). The CDR3 DNA sequence: TGTGCCAGTAGTATAGATAAGGTGGGGGTTCAGTACTTC. It translates to CASSIDKVGVQYF. Full variable domain (missing parts from reference TRBV19 and TRBJ2-4): DGGITQSPKYLFRKEGQNVTLSCEQNLNHDAMYWYRQDPGQGLRLIYYSQIVNDFQKGDIAEGYSVSREKKESFPLTVTSAQKNPTAFYLCASSIDKVGVQYFGAGTRLSVL.

This rearrangement joins TRBV27 to TRBJ2-7; D is possibly TRBD1 (6 bases). The CDR3 sequence is 14 residues long. The ends were cut back, 2 bases at V and 2 bases at J, with 10 bases in the middle. Germline values: CDR1 MNHEY, CDR2 SMNVEV (reference sequence). This CDR3 reads CASSLRGSTYEQYF. The DNA for the CDR3 is TGTGCCAGCAGTTTAAGGGGGAGCACCTACGAGCAGTACTTC.

This clone was found a few times. The chain combines TRBV30 with TRBJ1-6; perhaps TRBD1 as D (6 bases). The germline V gene has CDR1 GTSNPN and CDR2 SVGIG (reference sequence). The CDR3 loop spans 9 amino acids. V was pared by 8 bases and J by 11 bases, with 7 bases between. CDR3 DNA: TGTGCCGGGGGGCCACCCCTCCACTTT. Protein sequence: CAGGPPLHF.

The count of this clone is one. The chain joins TRBV5-1 to TRBJ2-7; D call uncertain. Germline CDR1 reads SGHRS; CDR2 reads YFSETQ. The CDR3 is 14 residues long. Trimming left V 0 bases short and J 1 base short, with 8 bases between. The CDR3 loop is CASSLDPYSYEQYF. CDR3 in DNA: TGCGCCAGCAGCTTGGATCCATATTCCTACGAGCAGTACTTC.

This chain uses TRBV28 with TRBJ2-2; maybe TRBD2 (5 bases). V lost 6 bases and J lost 1, with 9 bases in between. The CDR3 is made up of 14 amino acids. CDR1 is MDHEN, CDR2 SYDVKM, per germline. The DNA for the CDR3 is TGTGCCAGCAGACGCGAGGGGAACACCGGGGAGCTGTTTTTT. Protein product: CASRREGNTGELFF.

CDR3 sequence: CASSFDGGIEQYF. DNA of the CDR3: TGTGCCAGCAGCTTCGACGGCGGGATAGAGCAGTACTTC. The chain recombines TRBV5-5 with TRBJ2-7; TRBD2 might be the D (6 bases). The CDR3 is 13 residues long. Trimming removed 2 bases from V and 7 bases from J, with 13 bases in between. In germline, CDR1 is SGHKS, CDR2 YYEKEE (reference sequence).

This rearrangement joins TRBV7-2 to TRBJ2-5, with D possibly matching TRBD2 (5 bases). Trimming shortened V by 2 bases and J by 1 base, and 8 bases separated the two germline ends. The length of the CDR3 is 14 residues. CDR1 is SGHTA, CDR2 FQGNSA, per germline. CDR3 residues: CASSLRRTQETQYF. The DNA for the CDR3 is TGTGCCAGCAGCTTAAGGAGGACCCAAGAGACCCAGTACTTC. The variable domain in full, completed from reference TRBV7-2 and TRBJ2-5, reads GAGVSQSPSNKVTEKGKDVELRCDPISGHTALYWYRQSLGQGLEFLIYFQGNSAPDKSGLPSDRFSAERTGGSVSTLTIQRTQQEDSAVYLCASSLRRTQETQYFGPGTRLLVL.